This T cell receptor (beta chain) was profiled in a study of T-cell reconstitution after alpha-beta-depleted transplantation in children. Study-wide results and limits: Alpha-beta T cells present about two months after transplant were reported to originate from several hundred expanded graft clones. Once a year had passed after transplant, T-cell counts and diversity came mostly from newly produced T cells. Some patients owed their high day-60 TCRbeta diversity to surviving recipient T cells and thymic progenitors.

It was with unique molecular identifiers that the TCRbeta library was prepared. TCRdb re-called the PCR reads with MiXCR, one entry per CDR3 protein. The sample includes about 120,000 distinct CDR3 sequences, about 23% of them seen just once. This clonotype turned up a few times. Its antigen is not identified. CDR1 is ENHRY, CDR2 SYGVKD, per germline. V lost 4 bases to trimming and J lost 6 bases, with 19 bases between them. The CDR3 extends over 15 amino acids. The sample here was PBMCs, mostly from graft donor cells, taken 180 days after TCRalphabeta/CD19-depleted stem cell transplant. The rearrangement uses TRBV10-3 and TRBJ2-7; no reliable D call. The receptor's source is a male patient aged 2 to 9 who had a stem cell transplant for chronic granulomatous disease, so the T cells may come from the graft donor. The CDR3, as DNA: TGTGCCATCAGTGCCCGGTCCGGAGAGGAGATCGAGCAGTACTTC. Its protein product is CAISARSGEEIEQYF.